The source of this T cell receptor beta chain is a study of T cell clonotyping in hematopoietic cell transplantation. Trimming pared 7 bases from V and 5 bases from J, leaving 11 bases between. Germline V lookup: CDR1 MNHNS, CDR2 SASEGT. CDR3 length: 12 amino acids. Remarks on this clone: Antigen: not known.

The protocol was immunoSEQ multiplex PCR, while the TCRdb copy is restricted to in-frame clones and leaves out a portion. The sample includes about 29,000 clones, roughly 92% of them seen just once. General observations from the study: Pathologically expanded recipient clonotypes increased progressively from day 30 to day 180 as diversity fell. Cells were unsorted, so CD4 and CD8 contributions were not separated. Higher Inverse Simpson Index values in graft donor and pretransplant recipient predicted broader posttransplant TCR diversity.

The clonotype comes from a female patient aged 45-65 years who had an allogeneic stem cell transplant from a related donor, so the T cells may come from the graft donor. Some clones in this sample may be carry-over from other donors' samples. This specimen consisted of PBMCs, obtained 100 days after allogeneic stem cell transplant. The gene calls are TRBV6-1 and TRBJ2-5; no clear D. CDR3 loop: CASNAVGETQYF. In DNA, the CDR3 is TGTGCCAGCAATGCGGTAGGGGAGACCCAGTACTTC.